This T cell receptor beta chain emerged from a study of Ad26.COV2.S vaccination and SARS-CoV-2 variants (dated by TCRdb to about 2021). About the study as a whole: Sequencing of the TCRbeta repertoire served to evaluate the specificity and breadth of SARS-CoV-2-reactive T cell receptors following Ad26.COV2.S vaccination. The TCR-sequenced set comprised approximately 32 samples: 19 Ad26.COV2.S vaccine recipients, 5 placebo recipients and 8 SARS-CoV-2 convalescent individuals. Study-wide findings and limitations: Substantial breadth of spike-specific CD8+ and CD4+ T cell responses was reported after vaccination. Vaccine and placebo recipients had similar non-spike TCR breadth, a finding consistent with the vaccine containing only spike. It was noted by the authors that total T cell responses may have been underestimated by the TCR breadth and depth analyses. Ad26.COV2.S recipients had higher spike-specific TCR breadth than placebo recipients (P = 0.0014).

The CDR3 goes from the cysteine to the phenylalanine over 14 residues. Kept here is only the CDR3 DNA, which spans 42 bases and is read in frame from base 1. V and J lose 7 bases and 7 bases, and a span of 14 bases separates them. CDR1 and CDR2 are drawn from the germline V gene (reference sequence): LNHDA, SQIVND. The immunoSEQ Assay was used to sequence TCRbeta CDR3 regions. After extraction, genomic DNA underwent amplification by bias-controlled multiplex PCR, followed by high-throughput sequencing. The paper's data handling went like this. To quantify the absolute abundance of every unique TCRbeta CDR3 region, sequences were collapsed and filtered. T cell fraction was estimated by normalization of TCRbeta template counts to usable DNA, with usable DNA being measured through amplification of reference genes present in all nucleated cells. Repertoire TCRs were annotated as SARS-CoV-2-specific by exact matching of V gene, CDR3 amino acid sequence and J gene to a known reactive TCR set. The reference SARS-CoV-2 TCR set was obtained from MIRA and was filtered for enrichment in COVID-19-positive ImmuneCODE repertoires, whereby public or cross-reactive TCRs were removed. Using the MIRA antigens, annotated TCRs were further analysed by specific ORF or by position within an ORF. Breadth was defined as the number of annotated unique rearrangements divided by the total number of unique productive rearrangements, and depth was defined as the summed frequency of the annotated unique rearrangements. TCR breadth was compared between groups using two-sided Wilcoxon rank-sum tests. The source is immuneACCESS, and TCRdb retained only in-frame sequences with V and J called. Part of the clones is not carried over; for the studies checked, unresolved V genes explain less than half of this, and the remainder is unexplained. V and J calls and clone size are as listed in that table; D and trimming were resolved from the DNA. This sample is represented by 300,000 to 450,000 clones; 90% to 95% of them were singletons. Under 5% of the sample is in the top ten clones.

What this sample's time point label stands for: individuals recovered from natural SARS-CoV-2 infection. As for this clone: What this receptor recognizes is not known. Base quality data are lacking; no much larger clone is found one base away.

Recombination linked TRBV19 to TRBJ1-6; the D region possibly corresponds to TRBD1 (5 bases align). This receptor was obtained from a human donor who had recovered from COVID-19. Sample: peripheral blood, taken after recovery from COVID-19. The CDR3 region reads CASTGGRGNSPLHF. Read as DNA, the sequence is TGTGCCAGTACTGGGGGTCGGGGAAATTCACCCCTCCACTTT.